This is a list of T cell receptor beta chains from one sample in a study of T-cell memory formation after mild COVID-19. TCRdb called the 5' RACE reads again in MiXCR, with one record for every CDR3 protein. The sample holds approximately 340,000 distinct CDR3 sequences, 10% to 15% seen once. The source material was PBMCs or a T cell subset sorted from them (not recorded which). These receptor sequences come from a man younger than 30 who had mild COVID-19 (a few samples of this study predate the infection). Cell type and time point are not known. The CDR3 runs from the conserved cysteine through the conserved F or W. Each record gives: J gene, clone size, D gene, V gene, CDR3 DNA, CDR3 protein. The D gene is left open where the match is weak. The size field is filled for only some rows; it gives once, few, many or a size class.

TRBJ2-5 | NA | TRBD2 | TRBV20-1 | TGCAGTGCTAGAGGTCTGAGGACTAGCGGGGCGTCAAACCAAGAGACCCAGTACTTC | CSARGLRTSGASNQETQYF
TRBJ2-3 | many | NA | TRBV7-3 | TGTGCCAGCAGCTCTGGGACTGCAGATACGCAGTATTTT | CASSSGTADTQYF
TRBJ2-5 | many | TRBD2 | TRBV7-9 | TGTGCCAGCAGCTTACAGCGGGGTTGGCAAGAGACCCAGTACTTC | CASSLQRGWQETQYF
TRBJ2-5 | NA | NA | TRBV7-3 | TGTGCCAGCAGCTTAATGGGGGCGTCGGAGACCCAGTACTTC | CASSLMGASETQYF
TRBJ1-2 | NA | TRBD1 | TRBV20-1 | TGCAGTGCTGGATCGACAGGGAGGTATGGCTACACCTTC | CSAGSTGRYGYTF
TRBJ2-1 | few | TRBD2 | TRBV20-1 | TGCAGTGCCGAAACTAGCGAGGCCTACAATGAGCAGTTCTTC | CSAETSEAYNEQFF
TRBJ1-1 | few | NA | TRBV5-5 | TGTGCCAGCAGCTTGTTGGAGACAGTCACTGAAGCTTTCTTT | CASSLLETVTEAFF
TRBJ2-1 | many | NA | TRBV7-2 | TGTGCCAGCAGCTTAGGAGGACAGTACAATGAGCAGTTCTTC | CASSLGGQYNEQFF
TRBJ2-2 | few | NA | TRBV12-3/TRBV12-4 | TGTGCCAGCAGTCCCAGCGGGCGGTACACCGGGGAGCTGTTTTTT | CASSPSGRYTGELFF
TRBJ2-3 | NA | TRBD2 | TRBV6-2/TRBV6-3 | TGTGCCAGCACCTGGAGCGGGGGGGAAGATACGCAGTATTTT | CASTWSGGEDTQYF
TRBJ2-5 | NA | NA | TRBV4-1 | TGCGCCAGCAGCCAAGAGAGGGCCCAGTACTTC | CASSQERAQYF
TRBJ2-2 | NA | NA | TRBV19 | TGTGCCAGTAGTATCTGGGGCAGACGTAGCGGGGAGCTGTTTTTT | CASSIWGRRSGELFF
TRBJ1-2 | NA | NA | TRBV28 | TGTGCCAGCAGGGGGGGGCACCTTCTAATAGGCTACACCTTC | CASRGGHLLIGYTF
TRBJ1-6 | few | NA | TRBV12-3/TRBV12-4 | TGTGCCAGCAGAAGCCTCGGCTCACCCCTCCACTTT | CASRSLGSPLHF
TRBJ2-7 | many | NA | TRBV7-9 | TGTGCCAGCAGCTTCTTGGACGAGCAGTACTTC | CASSFLDEQYF
TRBJ1-1 | NA | NA | TRBV7-9 | TGTGCCAGCAGCTTAGGATCCGGGCGCGAAACGACTGAAGCTTTCTTT | CASSLGSGRETTEAFF
TRBJ1-6 | NA | NA | TRBV21-1 | TGTGCCAGCAGCACTCCCCCCCAGAGAAATTCACCCCTCCACTTT | CASSTPPQRNSPLHF
TRBJ1-5 | NA | NA | TRBV28 | TGTGCCAGCGGGCCAGGGGTGTACGGGCAGCCCCAGCATTTT | CASGPGVYGQPQHF
TRBJ2-5 | NA | NA | TRBV4-2 | TGTGCCAGCAGCCAAGTCCTCGGTGCTACGGGGGAGACCCAGTACTTC | CASSQVLGATGETQYF
TRBJ2-3 | NA | NA | TRBV9 | TGTGCCAGCAGCGTGGGTACCTCGGACGAGCAGTATTTT | CASSVGTSDEQYF
TRBJ1-2 | few | TRBD1 | TRBV19 | TGTGCCAGCAAGACAGGGGAGTGGAGGGACTATGGCTACACCTTC | CASKTGEWRDYGYTF
TRBJ2-7 | NA | NA | TRBV20-1 | TGCAGTGCTACTAACGGGGACTCCTACGAGCAGTACTTC | CSATNGDSYEQYF
TRBJ2-1 | many | TRBD2 | TRBV29-1 | TGCAGCGTTGATGTCGCTAGCGGGGGGGCAAGCTACAATGAGCAGTTCTTC | CSVDVASGGASYNEQFF
TRBJ2-2 | few | NA | TRBV19 | TGTGCCAGTAGTAGCTGGGACCGAGGTTTTTTT | CASSSWDRGFF
TRBJ2-5 | many | NA | TRBV5-1 | TGCGCCAGCAGAAGATCACAGACCCAAGAGACCCAGTACTTC | CASRRSQTQETQYF
TRBJ1-1 | few | TRBD1 | TRBV5-1 | TGCGCCAGCAGCTTGGCAGGGGGCATAGATGAAGCTTTCTTT | CASSLAGGIDEAFF
TRBJ1-1 | NA | TRBD1 | TRBV6-2/TRBV6-3 | TGTGCCAGCAGCCAGGGGGCTGAAGCTTTCTTT | CASSQGAEAFF
TRBJ2-7 | few | NA | TRBV6-5 | TGTGCCAGCAGTGACGGGACGGAAGCCTACGAGCAGTACTTC | CASSDGTEAYEQYF
TRBJ1-1 | NA | NA | TRBV5-1 | TGCGCCAGCAGCTTGGATAGCTCTGAAGCTTTCTTT | CASSLDSSEAFF
TRBJ2-1 | NA | NA | TRBV6-2/TRBV6-3 | TGTGCCAGCAGTTATGTCTTCGAGGATGAGCAGTTCTTC | CASSYVFEDEQFF
TRBJ2-2 | few | NA | TRBV4-1 | TGCGCCAGCAGCCAAGTAACACCAGGTACCGGGGAGCTGTTTTTT | CASSQVTPGTGELFF
TRBJ1-4 | NA | NA | TRBV20-1 | TGCAGTGCTCTTGAACAGAGTAATAATGAAAAACTGTTTTTT | CSALEQSNNEKLFF
TRBJ1-1 | few | NA | TRBV12-3/TRBV12-4 | TGTGCCAGCACCTTCGATCCGGCCAACACTGAAGCTTTCTTT | CASTFDPANTEAFF
TRBJ2-5 | many | NA | TRBV6-5 | TGTGCCAGCAGTTACTCCCCCGGCGGAGAGACCCAGTACTTC | CASSYSPGGETQYF
TRBJ1-1 | few | NA | TRBV6-6 | TGTGCCAGCAGTTACGGAGACGGATACACTGAAGCTTTCTTT | CASSYGDGYTEAFF
TRBJ2-3 | few | NA | TRBV12-3/TRBV12-4 | TGTGCCAGCAGCTCCGGGACCGCGAGCACAGATACGCAGTATTTT | CASSSGTASTDTQYF
TRBJ1-2 | many | NA | TRBV3-1 | TGTGCCAGCAGCCAAGATCGGCAGGGCTACCTCTATGGCTACACCTTC | CASSQDRQGYLYGYTF
TRBJ2-7 | NA | NA | TRBV21-1 | TGTGCCAGCCTTACCGGGACAGGGCCCAACGAGCAGTACTTC | CASLTGTGPNEQYF
TRBJ2-7 | NA | NA | TRBV3-1 | TGTGCCAGCAGCCTATCGGGGGGCATCAACGAGCAGTACTTC | CASSLSGGINEQYF
TRBJ1-5 | NA | NA | TRBV27 | TGTGCCAGCAGTTGGCAGGCCGATAGCAATCAGCCCCAGCATTTT | CASSWQADSNQPQHF
TRBJ2-7 | NA | NA | TRBV29-1 | TGCAGCGTTGTAATCGCGGCCGCCTACGAGCAGTACTTC | CSVVIAAAYEQYF
TRBJ2-5 | few | TRBD2 | TRBV6-6 | TGTGCCAGCAGTACAATGGGCTGGGAGGGAGAGGAGACCCAGTACTTC | CASSTMGWEGEETQYF
TRBJ1-4 | NA | NA | TRBV20-1 | TGCAGTGCTAGAGGCGCAGGGCTGGAAAAACTGTTTTTT | CSARGAGLEKLFF
TRBJ2-3 | many | NA | TRBV5-1 | TGTGCCAGCAGCTTAGGAGGTTTCACAGATACGCAGTATTTT | CASSLGGFTDTQYF
TRBJ1-2 | NA | NA | TRBV6-1 | TGTGCCAGCAGTGAAATGGGTGCGGCGAGCGTGGGTGGCTACACCTTC | CASSEMGAASVGGYTF
TRBJ2-3 | NA | TRBD1 | TRBV7-9 | TGTGCCAGCACCACAGGGGTGATCGGAGATACGCAGTATTTT | CASTTGVIGDTQYF